Below, one T cell receptor beta chain is given with its context. CDR1 is KGHSH and CDR2 is LQKENI in the germline V gene. The ends lost 5 bases at V and 0 bases at J; junction bases unmatched: 5. CDR3 length equals 15 residues. This entry is derived from a study of cytomegalovirus exposure and HLA in healthy donors. It was with 60 Vbeta and 13 Jbeta primers that the PCR ran. Sequencing used immunoSEQ multiplex PCR; TCRdb keeps in-frame clones, though not all of them. In the table there are about 200,000 clones, 75% to 85% of which are singletons. The TCR was taken from a woman in her forties or fifties in good health and CMV-seropositive. Sequenced sample: PBMCs. The V gene is TRBV18, the J gene TRBJ2-3; 7 nucleotides match TRBD2. The CDR3 region has the DNA TGTGCCAGCTCAAGTCTAGCGGCGAGCACAGATACGCAGTATTTT. Its translation is CASSSLAASTDTQYF.